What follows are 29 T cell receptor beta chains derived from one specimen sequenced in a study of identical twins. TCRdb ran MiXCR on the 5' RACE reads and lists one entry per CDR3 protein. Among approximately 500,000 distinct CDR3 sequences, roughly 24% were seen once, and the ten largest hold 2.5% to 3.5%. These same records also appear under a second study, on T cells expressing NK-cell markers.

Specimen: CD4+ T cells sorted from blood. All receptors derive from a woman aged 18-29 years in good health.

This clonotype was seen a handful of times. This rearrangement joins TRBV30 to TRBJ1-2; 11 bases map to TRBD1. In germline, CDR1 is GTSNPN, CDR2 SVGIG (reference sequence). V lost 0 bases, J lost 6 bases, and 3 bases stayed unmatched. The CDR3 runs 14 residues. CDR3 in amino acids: CAWSVGQGVHGYTF. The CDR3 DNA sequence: TGTGCCTGGAGTGTGGGACAGGGGGTTCATGGCTACACCTTC.

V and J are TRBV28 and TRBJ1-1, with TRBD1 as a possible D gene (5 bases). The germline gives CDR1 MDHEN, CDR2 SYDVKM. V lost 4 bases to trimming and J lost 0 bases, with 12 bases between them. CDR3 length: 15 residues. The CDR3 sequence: CASSSTVGMNTEAFF. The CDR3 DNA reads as TGTGCCAGCAGTTCGACAGTGGGGATGAACACTGAAGCTTTCTTT.

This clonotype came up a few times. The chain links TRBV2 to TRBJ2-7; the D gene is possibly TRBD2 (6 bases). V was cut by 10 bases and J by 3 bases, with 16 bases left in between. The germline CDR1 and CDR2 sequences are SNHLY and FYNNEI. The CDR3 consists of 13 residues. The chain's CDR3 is CATSGSGLYEQYF. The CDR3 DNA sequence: TGTGCCACTTCGGGTAGCGGACTCTACGAGCAGTACTTC.

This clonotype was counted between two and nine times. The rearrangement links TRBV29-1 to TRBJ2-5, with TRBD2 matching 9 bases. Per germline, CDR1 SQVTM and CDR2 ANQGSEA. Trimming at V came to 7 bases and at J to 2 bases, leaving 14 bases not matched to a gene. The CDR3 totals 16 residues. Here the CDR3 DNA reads TGCAGCGCCAGAGGCATCCTAGCGGGAAAGCAAGAGACCCAGTACTTC. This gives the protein CSARGILAGKQETQYF.

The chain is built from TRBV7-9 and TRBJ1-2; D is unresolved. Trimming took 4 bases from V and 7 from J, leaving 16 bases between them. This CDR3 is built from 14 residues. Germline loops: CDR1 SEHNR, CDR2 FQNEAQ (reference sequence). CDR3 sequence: CASSSTTESAGYTF. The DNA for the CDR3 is TGTGCCAGCAGCTCCACCACAGAGTCCGCTGGCTACACCTTC.

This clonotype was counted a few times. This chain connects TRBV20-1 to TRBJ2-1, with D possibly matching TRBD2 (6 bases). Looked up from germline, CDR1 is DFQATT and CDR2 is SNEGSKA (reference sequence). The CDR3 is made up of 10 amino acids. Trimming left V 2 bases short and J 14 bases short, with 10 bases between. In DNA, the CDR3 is TGCAGTGCTAGAATGCAGCGGGAGTTCTTC. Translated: CSARMQREFF.

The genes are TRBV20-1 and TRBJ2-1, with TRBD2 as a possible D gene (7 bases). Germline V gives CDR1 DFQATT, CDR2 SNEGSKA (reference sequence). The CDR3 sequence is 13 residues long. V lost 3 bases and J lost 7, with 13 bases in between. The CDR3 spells CSARAGARNEQFF. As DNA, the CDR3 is TGCAGTGCTAGGGCGGGGGCTCGGAATGAGCAGTTCTTC.

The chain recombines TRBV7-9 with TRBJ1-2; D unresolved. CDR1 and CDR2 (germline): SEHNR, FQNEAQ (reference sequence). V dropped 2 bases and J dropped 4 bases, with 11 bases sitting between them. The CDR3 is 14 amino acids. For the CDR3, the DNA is TGTGCCAGCAGCTTAACTCAGACGGCCTATGGCTACACCTTC. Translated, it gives CASSLTQTAYGYTF.

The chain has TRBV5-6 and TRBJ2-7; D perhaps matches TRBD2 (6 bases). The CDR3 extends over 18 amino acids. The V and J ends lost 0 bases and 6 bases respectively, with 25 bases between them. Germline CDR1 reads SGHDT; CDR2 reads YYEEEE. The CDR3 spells CASSLVLGWEDSGGEQYF. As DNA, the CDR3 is TGTGCCAGCAGCTTGGTGCTTGGTTGGGAGGACTCCGGGGGCGAGCAGTACTTC.

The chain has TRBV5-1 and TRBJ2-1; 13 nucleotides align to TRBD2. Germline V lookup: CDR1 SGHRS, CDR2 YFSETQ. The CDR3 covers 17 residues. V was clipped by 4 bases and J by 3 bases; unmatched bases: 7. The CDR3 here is CASSRRTSGRHYNEQFF. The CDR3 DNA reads TGCGCCAGCAGCCGTAGGACTAGCGGGAGACACTACAATGAGCAGTTCTTC.

In DNA form, the CDR3 reads TGCGCCAGCAGCTTGGAGGGTCGGGGGTTCACAGATACGCAGTATTTT. It yields the protein CASSLEGRGFTDTQYF. This chain joins TRBV5-1 and TRBJ2-3, with a tentative D call TRBD2 (6 bases). Germline-derived CDR1 and CDR2 are SGHRS and YFSETQ. The CDR3 sequence is 16 residues long. Trimming took 0 bases from V and 2 from J, leaving 13 bases between them.

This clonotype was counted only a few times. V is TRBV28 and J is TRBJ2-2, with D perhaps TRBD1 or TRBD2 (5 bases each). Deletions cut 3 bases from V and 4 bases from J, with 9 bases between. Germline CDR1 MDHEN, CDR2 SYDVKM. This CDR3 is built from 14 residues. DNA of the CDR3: TGTGCCAGCAGTTTGGGGGTTTCCACCGGGGAGCTGTTTTTT. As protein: CASSLGVSTGELFF.

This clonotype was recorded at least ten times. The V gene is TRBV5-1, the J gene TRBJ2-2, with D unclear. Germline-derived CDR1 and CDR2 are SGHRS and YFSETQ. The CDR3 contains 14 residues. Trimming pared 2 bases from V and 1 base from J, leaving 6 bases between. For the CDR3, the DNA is TGCGCCAGCAGCTTAGCAGGGAACACCGGGGAGCTGTTTTTT. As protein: CASSLAGNTGELFF.

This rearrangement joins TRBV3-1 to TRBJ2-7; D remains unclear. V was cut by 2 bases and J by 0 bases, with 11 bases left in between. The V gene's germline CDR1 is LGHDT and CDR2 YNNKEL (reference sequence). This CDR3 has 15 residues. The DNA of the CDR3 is TGTGCCAGCAGCCAAACCCGGATGAGCTCCTACGAGCAGTACTTC. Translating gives CASSQTRMSSYEQYF.

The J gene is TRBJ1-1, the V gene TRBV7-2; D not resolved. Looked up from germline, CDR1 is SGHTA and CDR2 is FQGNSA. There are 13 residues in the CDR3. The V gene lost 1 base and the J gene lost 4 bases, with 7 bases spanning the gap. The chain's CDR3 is CASSLVGFTEAFF. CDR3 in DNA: TGTGCCAGCAGCTTAGTGGGGTTCACTGAAGCTTTCTTT.

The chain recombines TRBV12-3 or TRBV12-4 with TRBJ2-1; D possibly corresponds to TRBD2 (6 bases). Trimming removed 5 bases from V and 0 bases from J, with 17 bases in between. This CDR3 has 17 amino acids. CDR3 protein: CASSPLAHSRSYNEQFF. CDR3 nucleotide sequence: TGTGCCAGCAGTCCCCTAGCGCACTCTCGCTCCTACAATGAGCAGTTCTTC.

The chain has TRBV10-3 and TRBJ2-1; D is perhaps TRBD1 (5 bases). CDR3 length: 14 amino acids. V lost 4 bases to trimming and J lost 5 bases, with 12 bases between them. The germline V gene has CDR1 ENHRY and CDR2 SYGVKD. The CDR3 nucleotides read TGTGCCATCAGTGTGAATAGGGGCAACAATGAGCAGTTCTTC. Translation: CAISVNRGNNEQFF.

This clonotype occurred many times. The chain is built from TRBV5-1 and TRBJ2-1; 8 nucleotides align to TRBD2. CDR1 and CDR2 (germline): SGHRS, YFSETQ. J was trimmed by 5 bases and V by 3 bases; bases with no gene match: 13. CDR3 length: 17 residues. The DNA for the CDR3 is TGCGCCAGCAGCTCCCACCGGGGACTAGGTTCCCACAATGAGCAGTTCTTC. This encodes CASSSHRGLGSHNEQFF.

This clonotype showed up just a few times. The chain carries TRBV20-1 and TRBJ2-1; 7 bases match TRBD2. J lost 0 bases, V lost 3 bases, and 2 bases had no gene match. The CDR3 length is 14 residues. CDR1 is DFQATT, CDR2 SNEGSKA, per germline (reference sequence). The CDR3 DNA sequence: TGCAGTGCTAGGCGGGAGAGCTCCTACAATGAGCAGTTCTTC. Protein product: CSARRESSYNEQFF.

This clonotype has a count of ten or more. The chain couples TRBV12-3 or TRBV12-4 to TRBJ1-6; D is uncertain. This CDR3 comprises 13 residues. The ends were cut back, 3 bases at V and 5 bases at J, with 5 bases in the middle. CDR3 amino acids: CASSLSHNSPLHF. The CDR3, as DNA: TGTGCCAGCAGTTTGAGTCATAATTCACCCCTCCACTTT.

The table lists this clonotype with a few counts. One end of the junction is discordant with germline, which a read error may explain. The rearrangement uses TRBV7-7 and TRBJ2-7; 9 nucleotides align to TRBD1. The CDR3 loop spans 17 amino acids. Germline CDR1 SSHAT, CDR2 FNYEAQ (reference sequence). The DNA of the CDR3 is TGTGCTAGCAGCTTACTCCGGGACAGGGTTTTCGCCTACGAGCAGTACTTC. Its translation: CASSLLRDRVFAYEQYF.

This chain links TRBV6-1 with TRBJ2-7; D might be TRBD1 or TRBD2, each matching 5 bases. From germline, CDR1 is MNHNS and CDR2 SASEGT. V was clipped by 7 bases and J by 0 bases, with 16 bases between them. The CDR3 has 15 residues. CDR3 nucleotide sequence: TGTGCCAGCACTCAACCGGGACGGGACTCCTACGAGCAGTACTTC. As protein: CASTQPGRDSYEQYF.

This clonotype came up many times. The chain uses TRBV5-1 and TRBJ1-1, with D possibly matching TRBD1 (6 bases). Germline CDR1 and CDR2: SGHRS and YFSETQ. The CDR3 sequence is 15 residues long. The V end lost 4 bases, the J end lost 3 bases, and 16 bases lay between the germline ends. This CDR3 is CASSPSGGRDTEAFF. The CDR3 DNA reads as TGCGCCAGCAGCCCCTCGGGGGGGCGCGACACTGAAGCTTTCTTT.

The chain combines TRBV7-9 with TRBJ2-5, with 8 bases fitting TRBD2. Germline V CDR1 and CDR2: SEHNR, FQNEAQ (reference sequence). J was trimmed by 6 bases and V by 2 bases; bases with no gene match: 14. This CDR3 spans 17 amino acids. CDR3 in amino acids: CASSLSRTSGSPKTQYF. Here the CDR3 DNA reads TGTGCCAGCAGCTTATCCAGAACTAGCGGTTCCCCGAAGACCCAGTACTTC.

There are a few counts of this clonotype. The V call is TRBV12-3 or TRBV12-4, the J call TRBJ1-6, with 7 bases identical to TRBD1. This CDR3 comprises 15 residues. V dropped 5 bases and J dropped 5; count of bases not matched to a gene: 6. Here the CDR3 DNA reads TGTGCCAGCAGTCGGGGACAGACCAATAATTCACCCCTCCACTTT. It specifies CASSRGQTNNSPLHF.

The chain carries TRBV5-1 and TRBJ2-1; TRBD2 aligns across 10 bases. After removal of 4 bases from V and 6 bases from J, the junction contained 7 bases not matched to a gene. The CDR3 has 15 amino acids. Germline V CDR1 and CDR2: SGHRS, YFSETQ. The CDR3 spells CASSGGLAGANEQFF. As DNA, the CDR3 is TGCGCCAGCAGCGGGGGCCTAGCGGGAGCCAATGAGCAGTTCTTC.

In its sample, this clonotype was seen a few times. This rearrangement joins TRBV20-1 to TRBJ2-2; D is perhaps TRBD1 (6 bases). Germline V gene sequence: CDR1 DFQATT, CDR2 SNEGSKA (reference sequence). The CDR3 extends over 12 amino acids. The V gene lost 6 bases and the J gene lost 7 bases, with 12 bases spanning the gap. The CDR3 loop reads CSAPKGVGELFF. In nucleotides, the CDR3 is TGCAGTGCGCCTAAGGGGGTCGGGGAGCTGTTTTTT.

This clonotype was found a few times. DNA for the CDR3: TGTGCCAGCAGCCCCTACCGGGACAGGGGTCCTTGGGAGCAGTACTTC. Translating it yields CASSPYRDRGPWEQYF. The gene calls are TRBV7-8 and TRBJ2-7; 10 nucleotides match TRBD1. The CDR3 totals 16 residues. CDR1 is SGHVS and CDR2 is FQNEAQ in the germline V gene. J was trimmed by 7 bases and V by 5 bases; bases with no gene match: 14.

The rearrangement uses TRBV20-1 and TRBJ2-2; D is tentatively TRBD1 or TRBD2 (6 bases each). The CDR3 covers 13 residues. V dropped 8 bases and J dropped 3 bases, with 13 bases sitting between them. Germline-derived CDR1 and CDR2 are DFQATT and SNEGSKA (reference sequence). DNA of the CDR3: TGCAGTTTCCCGGGGGCGTACACCGGGGAGCTGTTTTTT. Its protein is CSFPGAYTGELFF.